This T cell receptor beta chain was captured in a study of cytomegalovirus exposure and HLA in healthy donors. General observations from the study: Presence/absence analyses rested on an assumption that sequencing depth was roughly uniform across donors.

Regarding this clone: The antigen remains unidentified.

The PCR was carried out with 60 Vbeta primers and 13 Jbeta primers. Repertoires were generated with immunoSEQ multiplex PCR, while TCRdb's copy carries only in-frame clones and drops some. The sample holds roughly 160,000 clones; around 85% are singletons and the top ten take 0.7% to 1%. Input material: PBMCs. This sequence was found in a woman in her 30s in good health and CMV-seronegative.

CDR3 nucleotide sequence: TGTGCCAGCAGCTTGGGGAGGGGTAGCAATCAGCCCCAGCATTTT. This codes for CASSLGRGSNQPQHF. The chain recombines TRBV5-6 with TRBJ1-5, with a weak D call TRBD1 (5 bases). Trimming pared 0 bases from V and 0 bases from J, leaving 7 bases between. CDR3 length: 15 amino acids. In germline, CDR1 is SGHDT, CDR2 YYEEEE.